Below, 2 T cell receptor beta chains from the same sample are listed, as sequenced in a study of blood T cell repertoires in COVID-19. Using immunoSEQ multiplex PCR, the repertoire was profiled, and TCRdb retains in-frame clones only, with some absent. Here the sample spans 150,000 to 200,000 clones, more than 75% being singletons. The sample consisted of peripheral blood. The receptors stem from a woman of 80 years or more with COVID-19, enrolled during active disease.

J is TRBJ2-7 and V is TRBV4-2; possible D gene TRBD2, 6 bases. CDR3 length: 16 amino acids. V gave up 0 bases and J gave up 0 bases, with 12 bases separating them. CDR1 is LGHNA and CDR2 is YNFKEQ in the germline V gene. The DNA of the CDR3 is TGTGCCAGCAGCCAAGAAGGAGGGACGGGCTCCTACGAGCAGTACTTC. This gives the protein CASSQEGGTGSYEQYF.

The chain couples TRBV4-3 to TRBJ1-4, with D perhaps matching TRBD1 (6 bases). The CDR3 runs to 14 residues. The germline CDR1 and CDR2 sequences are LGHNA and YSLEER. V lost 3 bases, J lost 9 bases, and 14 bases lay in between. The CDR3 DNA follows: TGCGCCAGCAGCCAGAGGACAGATTGGAAAAAACTGTTTTTT. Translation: CASSQRTDWKKLFF.